The following is a T cell receptor beta chain sequence with its context. Other DNA sequences in this sample translate to the same CDR3. The CDR3 consists of 14 residues. The germline V gene encodes CDR1 SGHRS and CDR2 YFSETQ. The ends were cut back, 0 bases at V and 2 bases at J, with 9 bases in the middle. Only in-frame clones appear in the TCRdb table, and some are missing; sequencing was by immunoSEQ multiplex PCR. The data contain about 1 million clones, around 74% of them seen just once; the ten biggest clones take up 1.4% to 1.5%. This specimen belongs to a study of shared clonotypes between healthy human individuals.

V usage is TRBV5-1 and J usage is TRBJ2-7; D possibly corresponds to TRBD2 (6 bases). The clonotype originates from a man in his late teens or twenties in good health. What was sequenced was memory CD4+ T cells sorted from blood. Subset given: CD45RA-negative fraction. CDR3 nucleotide sequence: TGCGCCAGCAGCTTGGCGGGACTCACCTACGAGCAGTACTTC. It translates to CASSLAGLTYEQYF. Looking up the rest from reference TRBV5-1 and TRBJ2-7 gives the full variable domain: KAGVTQTPRYLIKTRGQQVTLSCSPISGHRSVSWYQQTPGQGLQFLFEYFSETQRNKGNFPGRFSGRQFSNSRSEMNVSTLELGDSALYLCASSLAGLTYEQYFGPGTRLTVT.